This T cell receptor (beta chain) is from a study of OX40 agonist ivuxolimab in advanced cancers. Study-wide context: Every 2 weeks, patients received ivuxolimab intravenously, dosed at 0.01 to 10 mg/kg. Partial responses were achieved by three patients, one with hepatocellular carcinoma and two with cutaneous melanoma. Study-wide results and caveats: The mean number of expanded clones was higher in CD8+ T cells than in CD4+.

Concerning this clone itself: Its cognate antigen is unknown.

Trimming took off 0 bases at V and 5 bases at J, with 4 bases between the two ends. The CDR3 contains 13 residues. Germline CDR1 and CDR2: MNHEY and SMNVEV (reference sequence). Clones were read by immunoSEQ multiplex PCR, and TCRdb kept only the in-frame ones, dropping some. The sample has roughly 86,000 clones; 90% are singletons. Specimen: CD4+ or CD8+ T cells sorted from blood, collected in a trial of the OX40 agonist ivuxolimab. This clonotype was obtained from an adult with an advanced solid tumor such as melanoma, head and neck, liver or kidney cancer. The chain recombines TRBV27 with TRBJ2-2; no clear D. CDR3 loop: CASSLSGTGELFF. The CDR3 coding sequence is TGTGCCAGCAGTTTATCGGGGACCGGGGAGCTGTTTTTT.